Each of the 31 T cell receptor beta chains below was sequenced from the same sample in a study of control samples from healthy donors and cancer patients. Here immunoSEQ multiplex PCR was the method, and the copy in TCRdb shows in-frame clones only, minus some. The sample has some 150,000 clones, around 96% seen once. Input material: blood. The receptor source for this set is a man aged 35 to 55 in good health.

This chain uses TRBV19 with TRBJ1-1, with no clear D. The CDR3 has 14 residues. Germline V gene lookup returns CDR1 LNHDA and CDR2 SQIVND (reference sequence). The V gene lost 4 bases and the J gene lost 2 bases, with 11 bases spanning the gap. The CDR3 bases are TGTGCCAGTAGTAAGGATCGGGGTAACACTGAAGCTTTCTTT. It encodes CASSKDRGNTEAFF.

The chain combines TRBV11-2 with TRBJ2-1, with D maybe TRBD2 (5 bases). V lost 1 base to trimming and J lost 1 base, with 8 bases between them. From germline, CDR1 is SGHAT and CDR2 FQNNGV. There are 15 residues in the CDR3. The CDR3 is CASSLGGRSYNEQFF. The DNA of the CDR3 is TGTGCCAGCAGCTTAGGAGGGAGATCCTACAATGAGCAGTTCTTC.

The V and J genes are TRBV19 and TRBJ2-7; 9 bases map to TRBD2. The V and J ends lost 3 bases and 3 bases, in that order; junction bases with no gene match: 18. There are 19 residues in the CDR3. CDR1 is LNHDA and CDR2 is SQIVND in the germline V gene (reference sequence). Written as DNA, the CDR3 is TGTGCCAGTAGTATCCCCCGAGGCGGGGGGGCCTTTTTCGTCTACGAGCAGTACTTC. It translates to CASSIPRGGGAFFVYEQYF.

This chain joins TRBV28 and TRBJ2-1; D possibly corresponds to TRBD1 (5 bases). Trimming took 5 bases from V and 4 from J, leaving 9 bases between them. The length of the CDR3 is 13 residues. Germline V gene lookup returns CDR1 MDHEN and CDR2 SYDVKM. The CDR3 region has the DNA TGTGCCAGCAGTACCGACAGTTACAATGAGCAGTTCTTC. Translation gives CASSTDSYNEQFF.

This chain connects TRBV3-1 (or the pseudogene TRBV3-2) to TRBJ1-2, with 10 positions matching TRBD1. The germline CDR1 and CDR2 sequences are LGHDT and YNNKEL (reference sequence). V was pared by 4 bases and J by 3 bases, with 5 bases of the junction left unmatched. This CDR3 has 15 amino acids. DNA for the CDR3: TGTGCCAGCAGCCGTTCCGGGACAGGGGACTATGGCTACACCTTC. Its protein is CASSRSGTGDYGYTF.

The chain links TRBV7-6 to TRBJ1-6; 9 nucleotides align to TRBD1. The germline V gene encodes CDR1 SGHVS and CDR2 FNYEAQ. There are 14 residues in the CDR3. With V trimmed by 4 bases and J by 7 bases, 2 bases remained unmatched. The CDR3 bases are TGTGCCAGCAGCTCCGGGACAGGGAATTCACCCCTCCACTTT. It yields the protein CASSSGTGNSPLHF.

CDR3 sequence reads: CASSSTGYSEQYF. The CDR3 region has the DNA TGTGCCAGCAGCTCGACAGGGTATAGCGAGCAGTACTTC. The chain couples TRBV7-6 to TRBJ2-7, with 7 bases matching TRBD1. The trim removed 4 bases at V and 6 bases at J, leaving 6 bases unmatched. The CDR3 runs to 13 residues. Per the germline V gene, CDR1 is SGHVS and CDR2 is FNYEAQ.

The chain combines TRBV29-1 with TRBJ1-2, with D unclear. Between the trimmed V and J ends, which lost 6 bases and 8 bases, there was a span of 7 bases. This CDR3 region has 9 residues. Germline V lookup: CDR1 SQVTM, CDR2 ANQGSEA. CDR3 amino acids: CSVMEGYTF. The CDR3 coding sequence is TGCAGCGTGATGGAGGGCTACACCTTC.

The gene calls are TRBV18 and TRBJ2-3; D might be TRBD1 (5 bases). Trimming removed 3 bases at V and 3 bases at J, with 13 bases between. This CDR3 spans 15 amino acids. From germline, CDR1 is KGHSH and CDR2 LQKENI. The CDR3 nucleotides read TGTGCCAGCTCACCGGGGCAGCCCCGGACAGATACGCAGTATTTT. Translation gives CASSPGQPRTDTQYF.

The J gene is TRBJ1-6, the V gene TRBV7-9; 10 bases fit TRBD1. CDR1 and CDR2 from the germline V gene are SEHNR and FQNEAQ (reference sequence). V was clipped by 5 bases and J by 7 bases; unmatched bases: 11. This CDR3 has 17 residues. DNA for the CDR3: TGTGCCAGCAGCAAGAGGGGCGGACAGGGGGGGAATTCACCCCTCCACTTT. Protein product: CASSKRGGQGGNSPLHF.

J is TRBJ1-1 and V is TRBV7-9; a weak D match, TRBD1 (5 bases). V dropped 5 bases and J dropped 4 bases, with 14 bases sitting between them. The CDR3 consists of 14 residues. Germline V gene sequence: CDR1 SEHNR, CDR2 FQNEAQ (reference sequence). CDR3 bases: TGTGCCAGCAGCCCGGGGGGGAAGAGCACTGAAGCTTTCTTT. This gives the protein CASSPGGKSTEAFF.

For this clone: A junction end diverges from the germline sequence, so it may reflect a read error. CDR3 residues: CAIMVPGTGGSARVF. In DNA form, the CDR3 reads TGTGCCATTATGGTACCCGGGACAGGGGGCTCCGCCCGGGTTTTT. V is TRBV6-5 and J is TRBJ1-4; 12 bases align to TRBD1. The CDR3 length is 15 residues. CDR1 and CDR2 (germline): MNHEY, SVGAGI.

The V and J genes are TRBV5-1 and TRBJ2-3; 10 positions agree with TRBD1. Germline CDR1 reads SGHRS; CDR2 reads YFSETQ. This CDR3 spans 15 amino acids. The ends lost 5 bases at V and 8 bases at J; junction bases unmatched: 11. CDR3 in DNA: TGCGCCAGCAGACCCGGGACAGGGGTGATGGCTACGCAGTATTTT. Its protein product is CASRPGTGVMATQYF.

This chain uses TRBV10-2 with TRBJ2-7, with 7 positions matching TRBD1. The CDR3 runs 18 residues. The junction had 15 bases not matched to a gene; V was cut back by 2 bases and J by 2 bases. CDR1 is WSHSY and CDR2 is SAAADI in the germline V gene. The CDR3 coding sequence is TGCGCCAGCAGTGAGCCGAGGGACAGCCGCCTTTATCCCTACGAGCAGTACTTC. It specifies CASSEPRDSRLYPYEQYF.

The chain joins TRBV11-3 to TRBJ2-7; perhaps TRBD1 as D (5 bases). The CDR3 has 13 amino acids. Trimming stripped 6 bases from V and 0 bases from J, with 9 bases between. Germline V CDR1 and CDR2: SGHNT, YENEEA. DNA for the CDR3: TGTGCCAGCAGTCTGACAGCCTCCTACGAGCAGTACTTC. Amino acid sequence: CASSLTASYEQYF.

This rearrangement joins TRBV4-1 to TRBJ2-1; D is unresolved. This CDR3 has 14 amino acids. Germline V gene data show CDR1 as MGHRA and CDR2 as YSYEKL. Trimming took 0 bases from V and 7 from J, leaving 10 bases between them. The DNA for the CDR3 is TGCGCCAGCAGCCAAGAGAAGGGTCGAAATGAGCAGTTCTTC. This codes for CASSQEKGRNEQFF.

There are many counts of this clone. This chain connects TRBV11-2 to TRBJ2-7; weak D call: TRBD2 (6 bases). V was trimmed by 3 bases and J by 4 bases, leaving 16 bases between them. This CDR3 has 15 residues. From germline, CDR1 is SGHAT and CDR2 FQNNGV. CDR3 residues: CASSFGTREYYEQYF. The CDR3 nucleotides are TGTGCCAGCAGCTTCGGGACCCGGGAGTATTACGAGCAGTACTTC.

This sequence joins TRBV28 and TRBJ1-4; 7 bases line up with TRBD1. The CDR3 is 16 residues long. J lost 4 bases, V lost 6 bases, and 11 bases had no gene match. Germline V gene sequence: CDR1 MDHEN, CDR2 SYDVKM. The CDR3 loop reads CASSSPPRDSNEKLFF. For the CDR3, the DNA is TGTGCCAGCAGCTCCCCCCCCCGGGACAGTAATGAAAAACTGTTTTTT.

The rearrangement uses TRBV6-2 or TRBV6-3 and TRBJ2-2; the D gene is possibly TRBD1 (5 bases). The CDR3 totals 15 residues. The ends were cut back, 4 bases at V and 6 bases at J, with 15 bases in the middle. Germline V gives CDR1 MNHEY, CDR2 SVGEGT. The CDR3 region is CASSSASRVPGELFF. CDR3 DNA sequence: TGTGCCAGCAGTTCCGCGAGCAGGGTGCCCGGGGAGCTGTTTTTT.

This clone was recorded only once. This rearrangement joins TRBV19 to TRBJ1-2; D gene ambiguous. The V and J ends lost 6 bases and 7 bases respectively, with 15 bases between them. This CDR3 is built from 13 residues. CDR1 is LNHDA and CDR2 is SQIVND in the germline V gene (reference sequence). The CDR3 sequence is CASRAGSGSGYTF. Here the CDR3 DNA reads TGTGCCAGTAGGGCGGGCAGTGGTAGTGGCTACACCTTC.

The gene calls are TRBV5-1 and TRBJ2-7; TRBD1 is a possible D gene (5 bases). The germline gives CDR1 SGHRS, CDR2 YFSETQ. Trimming removed 3 bases at V and 2 bases at J, with 9 bases between. The CDR3 is 13 residues long. The CDR3 here is CASSWEGAYEQYF. CDR3 bases: TGCGCCAGCAGCTGGGAAGGGGCCTACGAGCAGTACTTC.

This rearrangement joins TRBV10-1 to TRBJ2-1; D not certain. Trimming stripped 3 bases from V and 8 bases from J, with 8 bases between. This CDR3 comprises 12 residues. Germline-derived CDR1 and CDR2 are WNHNN and SYGVQD (reference sequence). For the CDR3, the DNA is TGCGCCAGCAGTGATAGGTTCGATGAGCAGTTCTTC. This codes for CASSDRFDEQFF.

This chain joins TRBV6-1 and TRBJ1-3, with unresolved D. V lost 4 bases and J 2 bases, leaving 15 bases between the germline ends. Germline values: CDR1 MNHNS, CDR2 SASEGT. The CDR3 extends over 16 amino acids. CDR3 bases: TGTGCCAGCAGTGCCCAGTCAAGCCCCCCTGGAAACACCATATATTTT. Protein product: CASSAQSSPPGNTIYF.

The chain is built from TRBV6-2 or TRBV6-3 and TRBJ1-5, with 8 bases lining up with TRBD1. The ends lost 4 bases at V and 0 bases at J; junction bases unmatched: 5. CDR1 and CDR2 from the germline V gene are MNHEY and SVGEGT. The length of the CDR3 is 16 residues. CDR3 nucleotide sequence: TGTGCCAGCAGTTTAAGGGACAGGTTTAGCAATCAGCCCCAGCATTTT. Amino acid sequence: CASSLRDRFSNQPQHF.

This clone was seen just once. The gene calls are TRBV19 and TRBJ1-4; 7 bases are a match to TRBD1. The germline CDR1 and CDR2 sequences are LNHDA and SQIVND (reference sequence). V trimming: 6 bases; J trimming: 3 bases; junction bases outside the gene matches: 7. The CDR3 is 15 residues long. The CDR3 is CASRLEGAANEKLFF. CDR3 nucleotide sequence: TGTGCCAGTAGATTGGAGGGGGCGGCTAATGAAAAACTGTTTTTT.

J is TRBJ1-6 and V is TRBV7-2; 7 positions agree with TRBD1. CDR1 is SGHTA, CDR2 FQGNSA, per germline. Losses at the gene ends were 2 bases for V and 7 bases for J; bases not matched to a gene: 5. The CDR3 runs 15 residues. The CDR3 nucleotides read TGTGCCAGCAGCTTAATGACAGGGTCGAATTCACCCCTCCACTTT. Residues: CASSLMTGSNSPLHF.

The chain carries TRBV18 and TRBJ1-4; unclear D gene. This CDR3 spans 13 amino acids. CDR1 is KGHSH, CDR2 LQKENI, per germline. V was trimmed by 4 bases and J by 7 bases, leaving 10 bases between them. The CDR3: CASSRSQREKLFF. Here the CDR3 DNA reads TGTGCCAGCTCACGATCACAGCGTGAAAAACTGTTTTTT.

The CDR3 spells CASRDTLNTEAFF. In DNA form, the CDR3 reads TGTGCCAGCAGAGATACACTGAACACTGAAGCTTTCTTT. The chain joins TRBV28 to TRBJ1-1; D gene uncertain. The germline V and J ends were trimmed by 6 bases and 0 bases, with 8 bases remaining between them. This CDR3 spans 13 amino acids. The V gene's germline CDR1 is MDHEN and CDR2 SYDVKM.

This clone has only one observation. The V gene is TRBV7-9, the J gene TRBJ2-5, with D uncertain. Trimming removed 0 bases from V and 4 bases from J, with 6 bases in between. From germline, CDR1 is SEHNR and CDR2 FQNEAQ (reference sequence). The CDR3 consists of 13 residues. The CDR3 region has the DNA TGTGCCAGCAGCTTAGCTTCCTCAGAGACCCAGTACTTC. Translation: CASSLASSETQYF. Based on the CDR3 plus reference TRBV7-9 and TRBJ2-5, the full variable domain is DTGVSQNPRHKITKRGQNVTFRCDPISEHNRLYWYRQTLGQGPEFLTYFQNEAQLEKSRLLSDRFSAERPKGSFSTLEIQRTEQGDSAMYLCASSLASSETQYFGPGTRLLVL.

The chain carries TRBV7-2 and TRBJ1-4; the D is unclear. Between the trimmed V and J ends, which lost 0 bases and 4 bases, there was a span of 15 bases. The CDR3 is made up of 17 amino acids. The germline V gene encodes CDR1 SGHTA and CDR2 FQGNSA. The CDR3 DNA sequence: TGTGCCAGCAGCTTAGCGCGTTATTTGGACGGTAATGAAAAACTGTTTTTT. It codes for CASSLARYLDGNEKLFF.

For this clone: Other DNA sequences from this sample encode an identical CDR3 as well. The chain couples TRBV18 to TRBJ1-1; the D gene is possibly TRBD1 (5 bases). The CDR3 has 13 residues. Trimming stripped 2 bases from V and 1 base from J, with 5 bases between. The germline V gene has CDR1 KGHSH and CDR2 LQKENI. The CDR3 spells CASSPGGNTEAFF. Here the CDR3 DNA reads TGTGCCAGCTCACCAGGGGGGAACACTGAAGCTTTCTTT.